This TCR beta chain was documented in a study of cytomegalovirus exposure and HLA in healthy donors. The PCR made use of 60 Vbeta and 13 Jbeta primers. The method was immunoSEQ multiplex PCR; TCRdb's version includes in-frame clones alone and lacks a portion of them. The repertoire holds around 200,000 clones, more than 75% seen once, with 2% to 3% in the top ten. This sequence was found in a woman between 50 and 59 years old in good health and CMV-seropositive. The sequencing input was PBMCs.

The CDR3 protein is CASSSRVLNTIYF. The CDR3 DNA follows: TGTGCCAGCAGCTCGCGGGTTTTAAACACCATATATTTT. The J gene is TRBJ1-3, the V gene TRBV13; D is ambiguous. Trimming pared 4 bases from V and 6 bases from J, leaving 10 bases between. CDR1 is PRHDT and CDR2 is FYEKMQ in the germline V gene (reference sequence). The CDR3 consists of 13 residues.